The rows below give T cell receptor beta chains drawn from one sample of a study of T cell responses to AZD1222 COVID-19 vaccine. Sequencing used immunoSEQ multiplex PCR; TCRdb keeps in-frame clones, though not all of them. The sample lists about 120,000 clones; around 90% were seen once. The sample here was peripheral blood, taken on day 0 of AZD1222 vaccination. Every receptor here comes from an adult in good health. The CDR3 runs from the conserved cysteine through the conserved F or W. The D gene is left open where the match is weak. A clone size is listed for some rows: how often the clone was seen (once, few, many), or a class if it is expanded.

j_call clone_size d_call v_call cdr3_nt cdr3_aa
TRBJ1-2 few . TRBV5-1 TGCGCCAGCAGCTTCGGTGGCGCCTATGGCTACACCTTC CASSFGGAYGYTF
TRBJ1-1 . . TRBV5-6 TGTGCCAGCAGCACTTCCGGGGCTTCGAACACTGAAGCTTTCTTT CASSTSGASNTEAFF
TRBJ1-1 . . TRBV10-3 TGTGCCATCACCGATACGACACTTGACACTGAAGCTTTCTTT CAITDTTLDTEAFF
TRBJ1-5 . TRBD1 TRBV6-5 TGTGCCAGCAGCTTGACAGGGGCGAGCAATCAGCCCCAGCATTTT CASSLTGASNQPQHF
TRBJ1-1 . . TRBV10-2 TGCGCCAGCAGTTCGTACACTGAAGCTTTCTTT CASSSYTEAFF
TRBJ2-7 . TRBD1 TRBV5-1 TGCGCCAGCAGCTTGGTAACAGGGGGATTGGAGCAGTACTTC CASSLVTGGLEQYF
TRBJ2-7 . . TRBV6-5 TGTGCCAGCAACCGACAGTCGTCCTACGAGCAGTACTTC CASNRQSSYEQYF
TRBJ2-7 . . TRBV27 TGTGCCAGCAGTTTATTTTGGGGGAACTCCTACGAGCAGTACTTC CASSLFWGNSYEQYF
TRBJ2-1 . . TRBV2 TGTGCCAGCAAGGACCCATGGCGGAGCTCCTACAATGAGCAGTTCTTC CASKDPWRSSYNEQFF
TRBJ2-1 . TRBD1 TRBV11-3 TGTGCCAGCAGCCCCCGCCAGGGGGCGAGCAATGAGCAGTTCTTC CASSPRQGASNEQFF
TRBJ1-2 . . TRBV7-8 TGTGCCAGCAGCTTAGACCAACGATGGGGGAATGGCTACACCTTC CASSLDQRWGNGYTF
TRBJ2-7 . . TRBV18 TGTGCCAGCTCACCGGGAAGAAGCTCCTACGAGCAGTACTTC CASSPGRSSYEQYF
TRBJ1-4 . TRBD1 TRBV9 TGTGCCAGCAGCGTCGGGGGGACAGCCGAAAAACTGTTTTTT CASSVGGTAEKLFF
TRBJ2-7 . . TRBV28 TGTGCCAGCAACCCAAGGTTGGGCAGCGGGTTCTACGAGCAGTACTTC CASNPRLGSGFYEQYF